Shown below are 27 T cell receptor beta chains from a single sample sequenced in a study of regulatory T cells in long-lasting Graves disease. The time point is: persistent/refractory GD, antithyroid drugs over 5 years with positive TRAb. Following extraction of RNA from PBMCs, that RNA was used to make the TCR library. Researchers made TCR beta libraries by using iRepertoire HTBI primers and running Arm-PCR on CDR3 regions. MiXCR was run by TCRdb on the multiplex PCR reads, yielding one entry per CDR3 protein. The profile shows roughly 300,000 distinct CDR3 sequences, around 23% of them singletons. The input for sequencing was peripheral blood mononuclear cells (PBMCs), taken when the disease was refractory, from a patient treated with antithyroid drugs. These receptors were collected from a female donor with Graves disease.

This clonotype was recorded at least ten times. The chain is built from TRBV29-1 and TRBJ2-7, with D hard to call. Trimming shortened V by 2 bases and J by 1 base, and 12 bases separated the two germline ends. Germline lookup yields CDR1 SQVTM and CDR2 ANQGSEA. The CDR3 extends over 14 amino acids. CDR3 sequence reads: CSVEMKIGSYEQYF. The CDR3 nucleotides read TGCAGCGTTGAAATGAAAATAGGATCCTACGAGCAGTACTTC.

In this sample, this clonotype turned up many times. V usage is TRBV2 and J usage is TRBJ2-2; a possible D gene is TRBD2 (6 bases). This CDR3 has 17 amino acids. From germline, CDR1 is SNHLY and CDR2 FYNNEI. The ends were cut back, 10 bases at V and 5 bases at J, with 26 bases in the middle. The CDR3 loop is CAIPSLTNGRWTGELFF. The CDR3 bases are TGTGCCATCCCGAGTCTAACTAACGGGAGATGGACCGGGGAGCTGTTTTTT.

As to this clonotype: This likely came from a read error, as a far larger clone is one base away. The missing conserved phenylalanine or tryptophan at the end of this CDR3 makes a read error likely. The chain links TRBV7-2 to TRBJ2-7; D ambiguous. CDR3 size: 14 residues. The germline V and J ends were trimmed by 5 bases and 1 base, with 12 bases remaining between them. Germline V lookup: CDR1 SGHTA, CDR2 FQGNSA. The CDR3 sequence is CASSLNGWSYEQYS. CDR3 in DNA: TGTGCCAGCAGCCTGAACGGATGGTCCTACGAGCAGTACTCC.

This clonotype was seen repeatedly, ten times or more. The CDR3 DNA reads as TGTGCCAGCATAAAAAAAGGACAGGGGGGGGACGAGCAGTACTTC. Its protein product is CASIKKGQGGDEQYF. J is TRBJ2-7 and V is TRBV27, with 10 positions matching TRBD1. V lost 7 bases, J lost 5 bases, and 11 bases stayed unmatched. Germline V gene lookup returns CDR1 MNHEY and CDR2 SMNVEV (reference sequence). This CDR3 has 15 amino acids.

This sequence joins TRBV10-3 and TRBJ1-1; TRBD1 agrees at 10 bases. Trimming cost V 3 bases and J 4 bases; bases outside gene matches: 5. CDR3 length: 15 amino acids. Per germline, CDR1 ENHRY and CDR2 SYGVKD. CDR3 in DNA: TGTGCCATCAGTGATCCCCGGGACAGGGGCACTGAAGCTTTCTTT. Translated, it gives CAISDPRDRGTEAFF.

This clonotype was observed a single time. The chain uses TRBV5-4 and TRBJ2-7; no definite D call. CDR1 and CDR2 (germline): SGHNT, YYREEE (reference sequence). This CDR3 spans 12 amino acids. The V gene lost 0 bases and the J gene lost 7 bases, with 8 bases spanning the gap. CDR3 DNA sequence: TGTGCCAGCAGCTTGGACCAGAGGGAGCAGTACTTC. Residues: CASSLDQREQYF.

This clonotype was recorded at least ten times. This sequence joins TRBV28 and TRBJ2-5, with D unclear. This CDR3 contains 15 residues. Per the germline V gene, CDR1 is MDHEN and CDR2 is SYDVKM. V was clipped by 4 bases and J by 4 bases, with 16 bases between them. CDR3 protein: CASSSRIGGIETQYF. The CDR3 nucleotides are TGTGCCAGCAGTTCCCGAATAGGCGGTATAGAGACCCAGTACTTC.

This clonotype was seen ten or more times. The chain links TRBV28 to TRBJ1-4; D unclear. Trimming left V 10 bases short and J 0 bases short, with 9 bases between. The CDR3 sequence is 13 residues long. The germline V gene encodes CDR1 MDHEN and CDR2 SYDVKM. In nucleotides, the CDR3 is TGTGCCATCCTGGATGCAACTAATGAAAAACTGTTTTTT. Its translation: CAILDATNEKLFF.

This clonotype was observed a few times. The J gene is TRBJ2-7, the V gene TRBV20-1; D is possibly TRBD2 (5 bases). The CDR3 is 12 residues long. V dropped 3 bases and J dropped 5 bases, with 11 bases sitting between them. Germline CDR1 reads DFQATT; CDR2 reads SNEGSKA (reference sequence). The CDR3 spells CSASSAGDEQYF. Written as DNA, the CDR3 is TGCAGTGCTAGCTCCGCCGGGGACGAGCAGTACTTC.

The table lists this clonotype with many counts. This chain links TRBV6-1 with TRBJ2-5, with a weak D call TRBD2 (7 bases). The V and J ends lost 7 bases and 1 base respectively, with 13 bases between them. The germline V gene has CDR1 MNHNS and CDR2 SASEGT. The CDR3 has 14 residues. The CDR3 DNA reads TGTGCCAGCACCGAGGGGGGGCTCCAAGAGACCCAGTACTTC. Amino acids: CASTEGGLQETQYF.

This clonotype appeared a few times. V usage is TRBV19 and J usage is TRBJ2-3, with TRBD2 matching over 8 bases. This CDR3 has 15 residues. After removal of 3 bases from V and 5 bases from J, the junction contained 7 bases not matched to a gene. Looked up from germline, CDR1 is LNHDA and CDR2 is SQIVND (reference sequence). DNA for the CDR3: TGTGCCAGTAGTATTGGGGGACTAGAGGGAGATACGCAGTATTTT. Its translation is CASSIGGLEGDTQYF.

This clonotype was counted between two and nine times. The J gene is TRBJ2-1, the V gene TRBV11-2; TRBD2 matches at 7 bases. Losses at the gene ends were 3 bases for V and 5 bases for J; bases not matched to a gene: 13. Germline V gene sequence: CDR1 SGHAT, CDR2 FQNNGV. The CDR3 runs to 17 residues. CDR3 coding DNA: TGTGCCAGCAGCTTTTTTAGGGGCGGGAGAGGCCACAATGAGCAGTTCTTC. It specifies CASSFFRGGRGHNEQFF.

The V gene is TRBV4-2, the J gene TRBJ1-4; possibly TRBD1 for D (5 bases). The CDR3 extends over 15 amino acids. The germline V and J ends were trimmed by 2 bases and 5 bases, with 12 bases remaining between them. Germline V gene sequence: CDR1 LGHNA, CDR2 YNFKEQ. The CDR3 is CASSQTGPGNEKLFF. CDR3 nucleotides: TGTGCCAGCAGCCAAACGGGACCAGGCAATGAAAAACTGTTTTTT.

This clonotype showed up just a few times. The CDR3 DNA follows: TGTGCCAGCACGGCGGCAACTAATGAAAAACTGTTTTTT. Translation gives CASTAATNEKLFF. The rearrangement uses TRBV6-1 and TRBJ1-4, with D hard to call. Trimming pared 7 bases from V and 0 bases from J, leaving 6 bases between. From germline, CDR1 is MNHNS and CDR2 SASEGT. The length of the CDR3 is 13 residues.

In its sample, this clonotype was seen a few times. The V gene is TRBV6-1, the J gene TRBJ1-6, with no clear D. The germline CDR1 and CDR2 sequences are MNHNS and SASEGT. The CDR3 extends over 13 amino acids. Trimming shortened V by 6 bases and J by 10 bases, and 13 bases separated the two germline ends. The chain's CDR3 is CASSSQRVSPLHF. The CDR3 coding sequence is TGTGCCAGCAGCTCCCAAAGAGTCTCACCCCTCCACTTT.

The rearrangement joins TRBV10-3 to TRBJ2-6, with 7 bases lining up with TRBD1. V was clipped by 3 bases and J by 2 bases; unmatched bases: 10. The CDR3 consists of 18 residues. The germline gives CDR1 ENHRY, CDR2 SYGVKD. This CDR3 is CAISDPTGEFTGANVLTF. The CDR3 DNA sequence: TGTGCCATCAGTGACCCCACAGGGGAGTTCACTGGGGCCAACGTCCTGACTTTC.

This clonotype was found many times. The chain carries TRBV24-1 and TRBJ1-5; D unresolved. The V end was cut by 2 bases, the J end by 6 bases, with 4 bases between. The CDR3 has 12 residues. Germline CDR1 and CDR2: KGHDR and SFDVKD. The CDR3 DNA is TGTGCCACCAGTGATTCGGGTCAGCCCCAGCATTTT. Its translation: CATSDSGQPQHF.

This clonotype was found once. The rearrangement joins TRBV7-8 to TRBJ2-3; 9 nucleotides agree with TRBD2. Germline V gene sequence: CDR1 SGHVS, CDR2 FQNEAQ. The CDR3 has 16 residues. The junction had 6 bases not matched to a gene; V was cut back by 1 base and J by 4 bases. The DNA of the CDR3 is TGTGCCAGCAGCTTAGTCGGCGCGGGAGGGGCAGATACGCAGTATTTT. It specifies CASSLVGAGGADTQYF.

The table lists this clonotype with many counts. The chain is built from TRBV12-3 or TRBV12-4 and TRBJ2-7; D is uncertain. The CDR3 runs 15 residues. V lost 5 bases, J lost 3 bases, and 17 bases lay in between. The CDR3 DNA follows: TGTGCCAGCAGTCCCGGCGAGGCCCTCGGCTACGAGCAGTACTTC. Protein sequence: CASSPGEALGYEQYF.

The gene calls are TRBV3-1 and TRBJ1-5, with D perhaps matching TRBD1 (6 bases). The germline V gene encodes CDR1 LGHDT and CDR2 YNNKEL (reference sequence). Trimming took 3 bases from V and 1 from J, leaving 7 bases between them. This CDR3 is 14 amino acids long. CDR3 protein: CASSHQGSNQPQHF. CDR3 nucleotides: TGTGCCAGCAGCCACCAGGGGAGCAATCAGCCCCAGCATTTT.

On this clonotype itself: A far more abundant clone sits one base away, making this likely a read error. The chain links TRBV7-3 to TRBJ2-5; TRBD2 might be the D (7 bases). The V gene lost 6 bases and the J gene lost 2 bases, with 22 bases spanning the gap. The CDR3 extends over 17 amino acids. Germline loops: CDR1 SGHTA, CDR2 FQGTGA. CDR3: CASSPVPTRGGQETQYF. In DNA, the CDR3 is TGTGCCAGCAGTCCAGTCCCGACAAGGGGGGGACAAGAGACCCAGTACTTC.

This clonotype was detected ten times or more. The rearrangement uses TRBV11-2 and TRBJ2-5; TRBD1 matches 8 bases. Germline assignment: CDR1 SGHAT and CDR2 FQNNGV. Losses at the gene ends were 5 bases for V and 5 bases for J; bases not matched to a gene: 7. There are 14 residues in the CDR3. The DNA of the CDR3 is TGTGCCAGCAGCGAAGGACAGGGCTGGGAGACCCAGTACTTC. Translating it yields CASSEGQGWETQYF.

The chain joins TRBV15 to TRBJ2-7; maybe TRBD2 (6 bases). This CDR3 is 14 amino acids long. Germline V gene data show CDR1 as LNHNV and CDR2 as YYDKDF (reference sequence). Between the trimmed V and J ends, which lost 3 bases and 3 bases, there was a span of 12 bases. CDR3 sequence: CATSSRDSDYEQYF. As DNA, the CDR3 is TGTGCCACCAGCAGTAGGGACTCCGACTACGAGCAGTACTTC.

The chain joins TRBV10-3 to TRBJ1-4, with 7 bases that match TRBD1. The CDR3 covers 14 residues. Germline CDR1 and CDR2: ENHRY and SYGVKD. Trimming took 4 bases from V and 7 from J; bases not matched to a gene: 6. The CDR3 region has the DNA TGTGCCATCAGTGGCCACTGGACAGGTGAAAAACTGTTTTTT. Translating it yields CAISGHWTGEKLFF.

This clonotype was detected many times. This chain joins TRBV7-3 and TRBJ2-5, with 10 bases fitting TRBD1. The germline V gene encodes CDR1 SGHTA and CDR2 FQGTGA. CDR3 size: 16 residues. V was clipped by 5 bases and J by 3 bases; unmatched bases: 9. CDR3 DNA sequence: TGTGCCAGCAGCCCCACGGGACAGGGGAGGGAAGAGACCCAGTACTTC. Translating gives CASSPTGQGREETQYF.

This clonotype was counted ten times or more. The V and J genes are TRBV12-3 or TRBV12-4 and TRBJ2-2; the D is unclear. This CDR3 is 17 amino acids long. V lost 3 bases and J 6 bases, leaving 20 bases between the germline ends. The CDR3 DNA is TGTGCCAGCAGTTTTCACACGCGTAGGGTATGGTCCGGGGAGCTGTTTTTT. It yields the protein CASSFHTRRVWSGELFF.

This chain joins TRBV5-6 and TRBJ2-2, with TRBD2 matching over 7 bases. The CDR3 has 16 amino acids. Germline CDR1 is SGHDT and CDR2 is YYEEEE. With 4 bases clipped from V and 0 bases from J, the junction kept 6 bases outside the gene matches. The CDR3 reads CASSGGDYTNTGELFF. As DNA, the CDR3 is TGTGCCAGCAGCGGAGGGGACTACACGAACACCGGGGAGCTGTTTTTT.